The entry below describes one TCR beta chain. Its specificity is not known. TCRdb keeps only in-frame clones here, not all; method: immunoSEQ multiplex PCR. Found here are approximately 17,000 clones, roughly 85% of them singletons; the top ten hold under 13%. This CDR3 has 21 residues. V was clipped by 5 bases and J by 0 bases, with 28 bases between them. Germline loops: CDR1 SGHTA, CDR2 FQGTGA. This sample is part of a study of T cell repertoires in ileal Crohn's disease. As for the study in general: Surgery for a complication: stricturing in approximately 60%, penetrating in 39%. Findings and caveats of the study: All patients with clonality above 26.8% had endoscopic recurrence. High-frequency clones were more common in sorted CD8 than CD4 cells.

Adults with ileal or ileocolonic Crohn's disease and an indication for resection were eligible. The TCR was taken from an adult with Crohn's disease. The rearrangement uses TRBV7-3 and TRBJ2-2, with D possibly TRBD1 on 6 matching bases. Material: ileal tissue. Here the CDR3 DNA reads TGTGCCAGCAGCACTCAGGGGATGACTGCTACGGGTTGGACGAACACCGGGGAGCTGTTTTTT. Translated, it gives CASSTQGMTATGWTNTGELFF. Full variable domain (remainder filled in from reference TRBV7-3 and TRBJ2-2): GAGVSQTPSNKVTEKGKYVELRCDPISGHTALYWYRQSLGQGPEFLIYFQGTGAADDSGLPNDRFFAVRPEGSVSTLKIQRTERGDSAVYLCASSTQGMTATGWTNTGELFFGEGSRLTVL.